The entry below describes one TCR beta chain. Antigen: not known. The V and J ends lost 5 bases and 8 bases, in that order; junction bases with no gene match: 12. CDR3 length: 15 amino acids. The sample is drawn from a study of regulatory T cells in long-lasting Graves disease. General study results and limits: Persistent patients had more shared public clonotypes (roughly 2,700) than new patients (roughly 970).

Assembly of TCR beta libraries relied on iRepertoire HTBI primers together with Arm-PCR of CDR3 regions. TCRdb independently ran MiXCR on the multiplex PCR reads; one entry per CDR3 protein. Of hundreds of thousands of distinct CDR3 sequences in the sample, about 21% were seen once. Documented time point: persistent/refractory GD, antithyroid drugs over 5 years with positive TRAb. There was RNA extracted from PBMCs, and the TCR library was made from it. As collected, the peripheral blood samples measured about 9.2 milliliters each and went into EDTA tubes. The clonotype originates from a female donor with Graves disease. The V and J genes are TRBV12-3 or TRBV12-4 and TRBJ2-1; 7 bases align to TRBD2. This material consisted of peripheral blood mononuclear cells (PBMCs), taken when the disease was refractory, from a patient treated with antithyroid drugs. The CDR3 DNA reads TGTGCCAGCAGTCTTCTAGCGCCCCGGGGGGATGAGCAGTTCTTC. The encoded protein is CASSLLAPRGDEQFF.